This TCR beta chain was recovered during a study of T cells in Graves' hyperthyroidism and ophthalmopathy. Uncontrolled infection, other autoimmune disease, pregnancy or lactation barred patients from enrollment. The sample, blood from the first hyperthyroidism diagnosis, precedes any ophthalmopathy symptoms. Germline V CDR1 and CDR2: KGHSH, LQKENI. This CDR3 has 15 residues. The V end lost 2 bases, the J end lost 6 bases, and 11 bases lay between the germline ends. There were TCR beta CDR3 regions amplified from RNA transcripts. First-round RT-PCR with HTBI primers amplified the TCR CDR3 region. One entry per CDR3 protein, called by TCRdb with MiXCR from the multiplex PCR reads. Of 650,000 to 850,000 distinct CDR3 sequences in the sample, roughly 20% were seen once.

J is TRBJ1-6 and V is TRBV18; D possibly corresponds to TRBD1 (5 bases). The clonotype was recovered from a woman in her fifties or sixties with Graves' hyperthyroidism that later progressed to Graves' ophthalmopathy. The material sequenced was blood. The CDR3 nucleotides are TGTGCCAGCTCACCAATGGAAGGGGTTAATTCACCCCTCCACTTT. Encoded protein: CASSPMEGVNSPLHF. Using reference TRBV18 and TRBJ1-6 for the parts outside the CDR3, the full variable domain is NAGVMQNPRHLVRRRGQEARLRCSPMKGHSHVYWYRQLPEEGLKFMVYLQKENIIDESGMPKERFSAEFPKEGPSILRIQQVVRGDSAAYFCASSPMEGVNSPLHFGNGTRLTVT.